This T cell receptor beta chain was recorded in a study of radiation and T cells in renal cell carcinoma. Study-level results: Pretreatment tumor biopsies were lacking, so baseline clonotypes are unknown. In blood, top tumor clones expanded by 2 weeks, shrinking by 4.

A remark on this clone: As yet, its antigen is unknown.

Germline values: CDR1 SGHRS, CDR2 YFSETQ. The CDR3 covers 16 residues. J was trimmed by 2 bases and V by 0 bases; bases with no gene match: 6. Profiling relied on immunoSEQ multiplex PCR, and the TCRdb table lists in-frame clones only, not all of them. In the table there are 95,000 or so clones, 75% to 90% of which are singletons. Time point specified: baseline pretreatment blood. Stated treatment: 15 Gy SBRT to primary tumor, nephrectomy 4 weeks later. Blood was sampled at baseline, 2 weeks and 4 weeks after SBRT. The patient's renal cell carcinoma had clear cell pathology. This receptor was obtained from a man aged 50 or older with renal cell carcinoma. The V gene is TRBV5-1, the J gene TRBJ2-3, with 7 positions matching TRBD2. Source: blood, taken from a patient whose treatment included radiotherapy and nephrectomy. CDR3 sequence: CASSLVASGDTDTQYF. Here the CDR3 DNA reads TGCGCCAGCAGCTTGGTTGCTAGCGGCGACACAGATACGCAGTATTTT.